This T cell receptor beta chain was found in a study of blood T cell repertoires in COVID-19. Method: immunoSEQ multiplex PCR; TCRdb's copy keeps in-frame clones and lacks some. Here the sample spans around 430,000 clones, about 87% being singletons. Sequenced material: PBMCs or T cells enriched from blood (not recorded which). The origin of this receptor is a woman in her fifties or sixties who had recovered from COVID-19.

CDR3 region: CASSQGAGDHQPQHF. CDR3 coding DNA: TGTGCCAGCAGCCAAGGGGCAGGGGATCATCAGCCCCAGCATTTT. J is TRBJ1-5 and V is TRBV4-2; possibly TRBD1 for D (6 bases). The CDR3 sequence is 15 residues long. Trimming took off 1 base at V and 5 bases at J, with 12 bases between the two ends. Germline V CDR1 and CDR2: LGHNA, YNFKEQ.